The 27 T cell receptor beta chains in this list originate from one sample, sequenced in a study of beta chain features in type 1 diabetes. The isolated RNA, all of it, was reverse transcribed, so expressed TCRB transcripts were what got sequenced. Here immunoSEQ multiplex PCR was the method, and the copy in TCRdb shows in-frame clones only, minus some. The sample consists of approximately 150,000 clones, roughly 9% of them appearing once. Source material: central memory CD4+ T cells from blood. The receptors were sampled from a woman aged 18-30 years in good health.

This rearrangement joins TRBV4-2 to TRBJ2-2, with D perhaps matching TRBD1 (6 bases). Germline lookup yields CDR1 LGHNA and CDR2 YNFKEQ. The CDR3 length is 16 residues. Trimming shortened V by 0 bases and J by 0 bases, and 8 bases separated the two germline ends. The CDR3 loop is CASSQDGGPNTGELFF. CDR3 DNA: TGTGCCAGCAGCCAAGATGGGGGCCCGAACACCGGGGAGCTGTTTTTT.

The CDR3, as DNA: TGTGCCAGCAGTCAACAGGGATATGGAGGCTACACCTTC. Amino acid sequence: CASSQQGYGGYTF. The gene calls are TRBV14 and TRBJ1-2; D might be TRBD1 (6 bases). V lost 6 bases and J lost 8, with 16 bases in between. This CDR3 is built from 13 residues. The germline CDR1 and CDR2 sequences are SGHDN and FVKESK.

This chain joins TRBV5-4 and TRBJ1-4, with D possibly being TRBD1 (6 bases). The CDR3 extends over 14 amino acids. Germline lookup yields CDR1 SGHNT and CDR2 YYREEE (reference sequence). V was cut by 4 bases and J by 2 bases, with 9 bases left in between. CDR3 coding DNA: TGTGCCAGCAGCCTCGACAGGACTAATGAAAAACTGTTTTTT. Protein sequence: CASSLDRTNEKLFF.

This clone was counted only a few times. V usage is TRBV27 and J usage is TRBJ2-4, with 8 nucleotides matching TRBD1. This CDR3 region has 14 residues. CDR1 MNHEY and CDR2 SMNVEV come from the germline V gene (reference sequence). J lost 6 bases, V lost 4 bases, and 5 bases had no gene match. The DNA for the CDR3 is TGTGCCAGCAGTTCCCCGGACAGGGCAAACATTCAGTACTTC. It encodes CASSSPDRANIQYF.

The chain carries TRBV11-2 and TRBJ2-1, with 9 bases matching TRBD2. Germline CDR1 SGHAT, CDR2 FQNNGV. The length of the CDR3 is 14 residues. Unmatched junction bases numbered 4, after V lost 2 bases and J lost 8 bases. The CDR3 DNA reads TGTGCCAGCAGCTTAATCGCGGGAGGGCATGAGCAGTTCTTC. Encoded protein: CASSLIAGGHEQFF.

This chain connects TRBV5-1 to TRBJ1-1; tentatively, D is TRBD1 (6 bases). Trimming pared 0 bases from V and 4 bases from J, leaving 16 bases between. Looked up from germline, CDR1 is SGHRS and CDR2 is YFSETQ. The CDR3 runs 16 residues. The CDR3 region is CASSLVQGVSGTEAFF. The CDR3 nucleotides read TGCGCCAGCAGCTTGGTACAGGGAGTTTCGGGCACTGAAGCTTTCTTT.

This clone came up a few times. V gene TRBV7-2 combines with J gene TRBJ1-1, with D perhaps matching TRBD1 (6 bases). Trimming stripped 6 bases from V and 0 bases from J, with 11 bases between. The germline V gene encodes CDR1 SGHTA and CDR2 FQGNSA. CDR3 size: 14 residues. CDR3 sequence: CASSPNRVNTEAFF. The DNA for the CDR3 is TGTGCCAGCAGTCCTAACAGGGTGAACACTGAAGCTTTCTTT.

This clone has more than one count but fewer than ten. This sequence joins TRBV18 and TRBJ2-3; 15 positions match TRBD2. V lost 6 bases to trimming and J lost 2 bases; unmatched junction nucleotides: 6. CDR3 size: 17 residues. Germline V lookup: CDR1 KGHSH, CDR2 LQKENI. CDR3 in amino acids: CASSGTSGGTYTDTQYF. The CDR3 nucleotides read TGTGCCAGCTCCGGGACTAGCGGGGGGACTTACACAGATACGCAGTATTTT.

The chain uses TRBV29-1 and TRBJ1-1, with a possible D match to TRBD1 (6 bases). The CDR3 length is 14 residues. Germline V gene lookup returns CDR1 SQVTM and CDR2 ANQGSEA. The ends were cut back, 4 bases at V and 4 bases at J, with 16 bases in the middle. CDR3 region: CSVVAGVVGTEAFF. The CDR3 nucleotides read TGCAGCGTTGTGGCAGGGGTGGTTGGCACTGAAGCTTTCTTT.

Only a few counts were recorded for this clone. This chain connects TRBV11-2 to TRBJ2-5, with D hard to call. Trimming took 1 base from V and 2 from J, leaving 2 bases between them. The CDR3 is made up of 12 amino acids. Per germline, CDR1 SGHAT and CDR2 FQNNGV. CDR3 sequence (DNA): TGTGCCAGCAGCTTAGTACAAGAGACCCAGTACTTC. Its protein product is CASSLVQETQYF.

V gene TRBV30 combines with J gene TRBJ1-5; 7 bases map to TRBD1. The CDR3 length is 14 residues. The V gene's germline CDR1 is GTSNPN and CDR2 SVGIG (reference sequence). Losses at the gene ends were 3 bases for V and 7 bases for J; bases not matched to a gene: 9. The CDR3 is CAWSHKGGVQPQHF. In DNA form, the CDR3 reads TGTGCCTGGAGCCACAAAGGGGGCGTCCAGCCCCAGCATTTT.

The sample holds a few counts of this clone. The rearrangement uses TRBV4-2 and TRBJ1-3; 7 positions agree with TRBD1. Germline CDR1 is LGHNA and CDR2 is YNFKEQ. CDR3 length: 16 amino acids. V shed 3 bases, J shed 0 bases, and the junction held 5 bases outside the gene matches. CDR3 sequence reads: CASSQETGSSGNTIYF. Written as DNA, the CDR3 is TGTGCCAGCAGCCAGGAGACAGGGAGCTCTGGAAACACCATATATTTT.

The genes are TRBV6-1 and TRBJ2-5, with TRBD2 matching 7 bases. CDR1 and CDR2 from the germline V gene are MNHNS and SASEGT. Trimming cost V 6 bases and J 2 bases; bases outside gene matches: 6. The CDR3 totals 14 residues. The CDR3 bases are TGTGCCAGCAGCCCGGGAGGAGATCAAGAGACCCAGTACTTC. As protein: CASSPGGDQETQYF.

The chain joins TRBV11-2 to TRBJ1-3; D is unclear. Germline V gives CDR1 SGHAT, CDR2 FQNNGV. Trimming left V 0 bases short and J 2 bases short, with 5 bases between. The CDR3 contains 14 residues. CDR3 protein: CASSLDGAGNTIYF. The CDR3 region has the DNA TGTGCCAGCAGCTTAGACGGGGCTGGAAACACCATATATTTT.

In this sample, this clone turned up a few times. The CDR3 here is CASSLIPTGSGANVLTF. The CDR3 nucleotides read TGTGCCAGCAGTCTCATTCCGACGGGCTCTGGGGCCAACGTCCTGACTTTC. This chain joins TRBV27 and TRBJ2-6; D unresolved. Trimming shortened V by 5 bases and J by 0 bases, and 14 bases separated the two germline ends. The CDR3 consists of 17 residues. Germline V gene sequence: CDR1 MNHEY, CDR2 SMNVEV (reference sequence).

This clone was counted between two and nine times. An end of the junction differs from the germline gene, which may be a read error. The chain joins TRBV7-7 to TRBJ2-3; D might be TRBD2 (5 bases). Per the germline V gene, CDR1 is SSHAT and CDR2 is FNYEAQ (reference sequence). CDR3 length: 13 amino acids. The CDR3: CASSSGMEDTQYF. CDR3 nucleotides: TGTGCTAGCAGCTCCGGGATGGAAGATACGCAGTATTTT.

This clone was counted a few times. The J gene is TRBJ1-1, the V gene TRBV7-2; TRBD1 is a possible D gene (6 bases). The V end was cut by 5 bases, the J end by 1 base, with 8 bases between. This CDR3 is 13 amino acids long. Germline lookup yields CDR1 SGHTA and CDR2 FQGNSA. The CDR3 bases are TGTGCCAGCAGCGTACAGGGGAACACTGAAGCTTTCTTT. It yields the protein CASSVQGNTEAFF.

The chain employs TRBV5-1 and TRBJ2-7; 8 bases align to TRBD1. V shed 3 bases, J shed 0 bases, and the junction held 5 bases outside the gene matches. CDR3 size: 15 residues. Germline-derived CDR1 and CDR2 are SGHRS and YFSETQ. CDR3 sequence reads: CASSSPDRASYEQYF. CDR3 nucleotide sequence: TGCGCCAGCAGCTCCCCGGACAGGGCCTCCTACGAGCAGTACTTC.

This clone was seen more than once but under ten times. V and J are TRBV12-5 and TRBJ1-5; D is ambiguous. This CDR3 contains 14 residues. In germline, CDR1 is LGHNT, CDR2 FRNRAP. V lost 6 bases to trimming and J lost 3 bases, with 12 bases between them. The CDR3 loop is CASGRDTVNQPQHF. CDR3 DNA: TGTGCTAGTGGCCGCGACACCGTCAATCAGCCCCAGCATTTT.

This clone was recorded a few times. The chain recombines TRBV4-2 with TRBJ2-4; 8 positions match TRBD2. The CDR3 totals 18 residues. The V segment lost 0 bases and the J segment 7 bases; nucleotides outside the gene matches: 14. Germline lookup yields CDR1 LGHNA and CDR2 YNFKEQ. CDR3 protein: CASSQDTGMGGGSNIQYF. The CDR3 DNA reads TGTGCCAGCAGCCAAGATACCGGAATGGGCGGGGGGAGTAACATTCAGTACTTC.

V gene TRBV11-3 combines with J gene TRBJ2-5; 12 bases are a match to TRBD1. CDR1 is SGHNT, CDR2 YENEEA, per germline. V shed 5 bases, J shed 9 bases, and the junction held 13 bases outside the gene matches. The CDR3 totals 16 residues. Here the CDR3 reads CASSPQGTGGFEAQYF. CDR3 sequence (DNA): TGTGCCAGCAGCCCACAAGGGACAGGGGGCTTTGAGGCCCAGTACTTC.

This clone turned up a few times. The gene calls are TRBV4-3 and TRBJ2-7; the D gene is possibly TRBD2 (5 bases). The CDR3 contains 14 residues. V was clipped by 4 bases and J by 6 bases, with 16 bases between them. The germline CDR1 and CDR2 sequences are LGHNA and YSLEER. The DNA for the CDR3 is TGCGCCAGCAGCCGGACTTACTCTTTGGGCGAGCAGTACTTC. Translation gives CASSRTYSLGEQYF.

This clone turned up a few times. V usage is TRBV10-3 and J usage is TRBJ2-5, with TRBD1 matching 7 bases. The CDR3 loop spans 14 amino acids. Germline V gene data show CDR1 as ENHRY and CDR2 as SYGVKD. The trim removed 5 bases at V and 3 bases at J, leaving 6 bases unmatched. CDR3 region: CAISKTGNEETQYF. The CDR3 DNA reads as TGTGCCATCAGTAAGACAGGGAATGAAGAGACCCAGTACTTC.

This clone was detected only a few times. As DNA, the CDR3 is TGTGCCAGCAGTCTGGGCCCAGACCTCTCCTACGAGCAGTACTTC. Protein: CASSLGPDLSYEQYF. The chain uses TRBV6-6 and TRBJ2-7; D is ambiguous. This CDR3 comprises 15 residues. Trimming left V 5 bases short and J 0 bases short, with 14 bases between. Germline lookup yields CDR1 MNHNY and CDR2 SVGAGI (reference sequence).

The chain combines TRBV5-1 with TRBJ2-1, with D possibly TRBD2 on 7 matching bases. Trimming removed 4 bases from V and 1 base from J, with 15 bases in between. Germline values: CDR1 SGHRS, CDR2 YFSETQ. The CDR3 is 16 amino acids. The CDR3, as DNA: TGCGCCAGCAGCACCTGGGGGGGCGGATCCTACAATGAGCAGTTCTTC. Translation: CASSTWGGGSYNEQFF.

The J gene is TRBJ2-1, the V gene TRBV6-1; 10 nucleotides align to TRBD2. V lost 1 base, J lost 4 bases, and 7 bases stayed unmatched. This CDR3 contains 17 residues. Looked up from germline, CDR1 is MNHNS and CDR2 is SASEGT. The CDR3 DNA is TGTGCCAGCAGTGAAGAGGCCAGACTAGCGGGTTACAATGAGCAGTTCTTC. It yields the protein CASSEEARLAGYNEQFF.

The chain is built from TRBV27 and TRBJ1-2, with TRBD1 matching over 9 bases. V was pared by 4 bases and J by 6 bases, with 6 bases of the junction left unmatched. The CDR3 is 14 amino acids. Germline assignment: CDR1 MNHEY and CDR2 SMNVEV (reference sequence). In nucleotides, the CDR3 is TGTGCCAGCAGTTCACGTCGGGACAGGGATGGCTACACCTTC. This sequence encodes CASSSRRDRDGYTF.